A single sample is the source of the 32 T cell receptor beta chains below, sequenced in a study of CD8+ T cells in alopecia areata. Treatment: oral pan-JAK inhibitor, 5-10 mg twice daily. RNA was extracted and reverse transcribed into cDNA as the sequencing template. Generated by immunoSEQ multiplex PCR, the TCRdb table keeps only in-frame clones and is missing some. The table has some 240,000 clones, 50% to 70% seen once. The starting material was CD4+ T cells sorted from blood, obtained at week 4, from a patient treated with tofacitinib. These receptors were obtained from a human donor with alopecia areata.

This clone is medium-sized. CDR3 protein: CAISSGTTTDTQYF. In DNA form, the CDR3 reads TGTGCCATCAGTTCCGGGACTACCACAGATACGCAGTATTTT. This chain connects TRBV10-3 to TRBJ2-3, with 7 bases identical to TRBD2. Trimming took 5 bases from V and 2 from J; bases not matched to a gene: 4. The CDR3 covers 14 residues. CDR1 is ENHRY, CDR2 SYGVKD, per germline.

This chain joins TRBV14 and TRBJ2-1, with TRBD2 as a possible D gene (6 bases). The CDR3 is made up of 16 amino acids. From germline, CDR1 is SGHDN and CDR2 FVKESK. V was shortened by 1 base and J by 0 bases, with 10 bases between the two germline ends. The CDR3 DNA follows: TGTGCCAGCAGCCAAGGCGGGGCTTACTCCTACAATGAGCAGTTCTTC. Translation: CASSQGGAYSYNEQFF.

This clone appeared once. The genes are TRBV30 and TRBJ1-1, with D unresolved. Trimming stripped 1 base from V and 3 bases from J, with 9 bases between. In germline, CDR1 is GTSNPN, CDR2 SVGIG (reference sequence). The CDR3 loop spans 13 amino acids. This CDR3 reads CAWSGNGDTEAFF. As DNA, the CDR3 is TGTGCCTGGAGTGGGAACGGGGACACTGAAGCTTTCTTT.

The chain employs TRBV25-1 and TRBJ1-2; D gene ambiguous. The CDR3 has 14 residues. Trimming cost V 1 base and J 6 bases, with 12 bases left between them. CDR1 is MGHDK, CDR2 SYGVNS, per germline. The CDR3 DNA reads TGTGCCAGCAGTGAATTTGCCGAAATGAATGGCTACACCTTC. Encoded protein: CASSEFAEMNGYTF.

The chain is built from TRBV27 and TRBJ2-3; D gene ambiguous. The CDR3 totals 16 residues. The V and J ends lost 2 bases and 6 bases respectively, with 18 bases between them. Per the germline V gene, CDR1 is MNHEY and CDR2 is SMNVEV (reference sequence). The CDR3 coding sequence is TGTGCCAGCAGTTTAGAGTCATTGAGTCATGGGGATACGCAGTATTTT. It codes for CASSLESLSHGDTQYF.

This clone was seen a handful of times. J is TRBJ2-7 and V is TRBV29-1; D is ambiguous. Trimming removed 4 bases from V and 2 bases from J, with 12 bases in between. The length of the CDR3 is 13 residues. CDR1 SQVTM and CDR2 ANQGSEA come from the germline V gene. CDR3 in amino acids: CSVGGQLPYEQYF. In DNA form, the CDR3 reads TGCAGCGTTGGAGGCCAGCTACCCTACGAGCAGTACTTC.

CDR3 residues: CASGTGSGTEAFF. CDR3 in DNA: TGTGCCAGCGGTACAGGGAGCGGCACTGAAGCTTTCTTT. The V gene is TRBV2, the J gene TRBJ1-1, with a weak D call TRBD1 (6 bases). From germline, CDR1 is SNHLY and CDR2 FYNNEI. Trimming stripped 8 bases from V and 4 bases from J, with 14 bases between. The CDR3 spans 13 residues.

This clone occurred a few times. The chain employs TRBV2 and TRBJ2-1, with TRBD2 matching 13 bases. Looked up from germline, CDR1 is SNHLY and CDR2 is FYNNEI. V shed 7 bases, J shed 10 bases, and the junction held 7 bases outside the gene matches. The CDR3 covers 14 residues. The DNA for the CDR3 is TGTGCCAGCACCCCGGGACTAGCGGGGCGGGAGCAGTTCTTC. This encodes CASTPGLAGREQFF.

This clone has only a few counts. The chain joins TRBV18 to TRBJ1-4; D remains unclear. This CDR3 has 12 residues. In germline, CDR1 is KGHSH, CDR2 LQKENI. Trimming shortened V by 0 bases and J by 7 bases, and 3 bases separated the two germline ends. The CDR3 nucleotides read TGTGCCAGCTCACCACCGGGTGAAAAACTGTTTTTT. This gives the protein CASSPPGEKLFF.

The chain couples TRBV29-1 to TRBJ1-2; TRBD1 matches at 7 bases. CDR1 is SQVTM and CDR2 is ANQGSEA in the germline V gene. Germline trimming cut 4 bases from V and 5 bases from J; bases unmatched to any gene: 7. The CDR3 consists of 13 residues. CDR3: CSVAEGAGYGYTF. The DNA for the CDR3 is TGCAGCGTTGCCGAGGGGGCGGGGTATGGCTACACCTTC.

This clone was found a few times. The rearrangement links TRBV27 to TRBJ1-2; D call uncertain. Between the trimmed V and J ends, which lost 4 bases and 4 bases, there was a span of 16 bases. The germline V gene has CDR1 MNHEY and CDR2 SMNVEV (reference sequence). The CDR3 has 15 residues. The CDR3 reads CASSSVGRLGYGYTF. In nucleotides, the CDR3 is TGTGCCAGCAGTTCGGTTGGGAGGTTGGGCTATGGCTACACCTTC.

This clone has a handful of counts. The chain couples TRBV27 to TRBJ2-7; D gene unclear. Germline V CDR1 and CDR2: MNHEY, SMNVEV (reference sequence). Deletions cut 2 bases from V and 3 bases from J, with 8 bases between. The length of the CDR3 is 13 residues. The CDR3 loop is CASSLELGYEQYF. The CDR3 DNA reads TGTGCCAGCAGTTTAGAACTTGGCTACGAGCAGTACTTC.

The V call is TRBV9, the J call TRBJ1-6; D unclear. Germline V lookup: CDR1 SGDLS, CDR2 YYNGEE. This CDR3 has 16 amino acids. Deletions cut 0 bases from V and 5 bases from J, with 12 bases between. CDR3: CASSVGAARDNSPLHF. Here the CDR3 DNA reads TGTGCCAGCAGCGTAGGGGCAGCCCGTGATAATTCACCCCTCCACTTT.

This clone occurred a few times. The chain uses TRBV19 and TRBJ1-5, with 9 bases matching TRBD1. Germline CDR1 reads LNHDA; CDR2 reads SQIVND (reference sequence). The CDR3 sequence is 15 residues long. With V trimmed by 3 bases and J by 7 bases, 7 bases remained unmatched. CDR3 region: CASSIYGTGMQPQHF. In DNA form, the CDR3 reads TGTGCCAGTAGTATCTATGGGACAGGGATGCAGCCCCAGCATTTT.

This clone has at least ten counts. The chain links TRBV9 to TRBJ1-1; D remains unclear. Germline V CDR1 and CDR2: SGDLS, YYNGEE. The CDR3 sequence is 15 residues long. V was cut by 0 bases and J by 2 bases, with 11 bases left in between. CDR3 region: CASSVVREANTEAFF. Here the CDR3 DNA reads TGTGCCAGCAGCGTAGTAAGGGAGGCTAACACTGAAGCTTTCTTT. Together with reference TRBV9 and TRBJ1-1, the CDR3 gives the full variable domain: DSGVTQTPKHLITATGQRVTLRCSPRSGDLSVYWYQQSLDQGLQFLIQYYNGEERAKGNILERFSAQQFPDLHSELNLSSLELGDSALYFCASSVVREANTEAFFGQGTRLTVV.

Only a few counts were recorded for this clone. The gene calls are TRBV27 and TRBJ2-5, with D possibly being TRBD1 (6 bases). The CDR3 runs 14 residues. Trimming shortened V by 5 bases and J by 7 bases, and 17 bases separated the two germline ends. Germline V gene data show CDR1 as MNHEY and CDR2 as SMNVEV (reference sequence). CDR3 protein: CASSPGHLWRTQYF. CDR3 DNA sequence: TGTGCCAGCAGTCCGGGACACCTTTGGCGGACCCAGTACTTC.

This chain joins TRBV7-2 and TRBJ1-2; D ambiguous. Looked up from germline, CDR1 is SGHTA and CDR2 is FQGNSA. The CDR3 has 15 amino acids. Trimming took off 3 bases at V and 8 bases at J, with 19 bases between the two ends. The CDR3 spells CASSFSTADIGGYTF. CDR3 bases: TGTGCCAGCAGCTTTTCCACCGCCGACATTGGAGGCTACACCTTC. The full variable domain, with the rest looked up from reference TRBV7-2 and TRBJ1-2, is GAGVSQSPSNKVTEKGKDVELRCDPISGHTALYWYRQSLGQGLEFLIYFQGNSAPDKSGLPSDRFSAERTGGSVSTLTIQRTQQEDSAVYLCASSFSTADIGGYTFGSGTRLTVV.

The chain has TRBV27 and TRBJ2-7; no clear D gene. V was pared by 5 bases and J by 2 bases, with 13 bases between. The germline CDR1 and CDR2 sequences are MNHEY and SMNVEV (reference sequence). The CDR3 consists of 14 residues. CDR3 loop: CASSPGRTAYEQYF. For the CDR3, the DNA is TGTGCCAGCAGTCCCGGGCGGACGGCCTACGAGCAGTACTTC.

The CDR3 protein is CASSPGQELSPLHF. Written as DNA, the CDR3 is TGCGCCAGCAGCCCGGGACAGGAATTGTCACCCCTCCACTTT. The V call is TRBV5-1, the J call TRBJ1-6, with TRBD1 matching 8 bases. CDR1 is SGHRS and CDR2 is YFSETQ in the germline V gene. The CDR3 is made up of 14 amino acids. The V segment lost 4 bases and the J segment 10 bases; nucleotides outside the gene matches: 7.

This chain connects TRBV7-2 to TRBJ2-7, with 10 positions matching TRBD1. Germline V CDR1 and CDR2: SGHTA, FQGNSA. The CDR3 runs 13 residues. The V gene end was trimmed by 5 bases and the J gene end by 6 bases; junction bases not matched to a gene: 4. Here the CDR3 reads CASSLWTGGEQYF. In nucleotides, the CDR3 is TGTGCCAGCAGCCTGTGGACAGGGGGCGAGCAGTACTTC.

V and J are TRBV7-2 and TRBJ2-7, with a possible D match to TRBD1 (5 bases). CDR3 size: 15 residues. Germline CDR1 reads SGHTA; CDR2 reads FQGNSA. The V and J ends lost 5 bases and 2 bases respectively, with 16 bases between them. This CDR3 is CASSPNPQGTYEQYF. CDR3 coding DNA: TGTGCCAGCAGCCCAAACCCTCAGGGTACCTACGAGCAGTACTTC.

The count of this clone is one. J is TRBJ2-3 and V is TRBV7-2; 8 bases are shared with TRBD2. The J segment lost 9 bases and the V segment lost 8 bases, leaving 10 bases of the junction unmatched. The CDR3 spans 13 residues. CDR1 and CDR2 from the germline V gene are SGHTA and FQGNSA. The CDR3 loop reads CASLLAGGGTQYF. CDR3 sequence (DNA): TGTGCCAGCCTCCTGGCGGGGGGTGGGACGCAGTATTTT.

The chain employs TRBV2 and TRBJ2-4, with a possible D match to TRBD1 (6 bases). Trimming pared 3 bases from V and 13 bases from J, leaving 16 bases between. CDR1 is SNHLY, CDR2 FYNNEI, per germline. The CDR3 consists of 13 residues. The CDR3 loop reads CASSDSHRALQYF. The DNA for the CDR3 is TGTGCCAGCAGTGACTCACACAGGGCTTTACAGTACTTC.

The sample holds a few counts of this clone. The chain uses TRBV19 and TRBJ1-4; D gene unclear. The germline gives CDR1 LNHDA, CDR2 SQIVND (reference sequence). The V end lost 5 bases, the J end lost 7 bases, and 11 bases lay between the germline ends. The length of the CDR3 is 13 residues. The CDR3 DNA follows: TGTGCCAGTAGTGATAGTGGTGTTGAAAAACTGTTTTTT. Translation gives CASSDSGVEKLFF.

The chain is built from TRBV29-1 and TRBJ2-7; D ambiguous. The length of the CDR3 is 12 residues. Trimming removed 5 bases from V and 5 bases from J, with 13 bases in between. The germline V gene encodes CDR1 SQVTM and CDR2 ANQGSEA. The CDR3 loop is CSVLLPPDEQYF. The CDR3 DNA follows: TGCAGCGTTCTATTACCCCCCGACGAGCAGTACTTC.

This clone was recorded many times. This chain uses TRBV19 with TRBJ1-2; no firm D call. Trimming shortened V by 8 bases and J by 8 bases, and 15 bases separated the two germline ends. The germline CDR1 and CDR2 sequences are LNHDA and SQIVND (reference sequence). This CDR3 contains 12 residues. CDR3: CASFHEADGYTF. CDR3 coding DNA: TGTGCCAGTTTCCACGAAGCGGACGGCTACACCTTC.

V usage is TRBV5-1 and J usage is TRBJ2-3, with D perhaps matching TRBD1 or TRBD2 (5 bases each). Germline V gene sequence: CDR1 SGHRS, CDR2 YFSETQ. The germline V and J ends were trimmed by 4 bases and 2 bases, with 14 bases remaining between them. This CDR3 region has 15 residues. The CDR3 loop is CASSPNGAITDTQYF. As DNA, the CDR3 is TGCGCCAGCAGCCCAAACGGGGCTATCACAGATACGCAGTATTTT.

This clone was seen a single time. The chain combines TRBV2 with TRBJ1-5; no clear D. Per germline, CDR1 SNHLY and CDR2 FYNNEI. V lost 4 bases, J lost 6 bases, and 7 bases lay in between. The CDR3 covers 12 residues. This CDR3 reads CASSVRPQPQHF. The CDR3, as DNA: TGTGCCAGCAGTGTAAGGCCTCAGCCCCAGCATTTT.

This clone was seen a handful of times. CDR3 in DNA: TGTGCCAGCAGCTTAGAAGGGGGGAATGAGCAGTTCTTC. Encoded protein: CASSLEGGNEQFF. V gene TRBV11-1 combines with J gene TRBJ2-1; D could derive from TRBD1 or TRBD2 (6 bases each). Germline lookup yields CDR1 SGHAT and CDR2 FQDESV (reference sequence). The CDR3 is 13 amino acids. The V end lost 1 base, the J end lost 7 bases, and 8 bases lay between the germline ends.

The CDR3 here is CAWSPRTPKSYTF. In DNA, the CDR3 is TGTGCCTGGAGCCCGCGGACACCGAAGAGCTACACCTTC. This sequence joins TRBV30 and TRBJ1-2; maybe TRBD1 (5 bases). Germline loops: CDR1 GTSNPN, CDR2 SVGIG (reference sequence). Trimming removed 3 bases from V and 9 bases from J, with 17 bases in between. The CDR3 has 13 amino acids.

V usage is TRBV6-6 and J usage is TRBJ2-3; D possibly matches TRBD1 or TRBD2 (6 bases each). Germline assignment: CDR1 MNHNY and CDR2 SVGAGI (reference sequence). The CDR3 loop spans 16 amino acids. The V end lost 5 bases, the J end lost 4 bases, and 19 bases lay between the germline ends. The CDR3 reads CASSALNRGQADTQYF. CDR3 sequence (DNA): TGTGCCAGCAGTGCCCTCAATCGGGGGCAGGCAGATACGCAGTATTTT.

This clone showed up just a few times. The V call is TRBV28, the J call TRBJ1-2, with TRBD1 identical over 10 bases. This CDR3 spans 14 amino acids. The V gene end was trimmed by 3 bases and the J gene end by 5 bases; junction bases not matched to a gene: 3. Looked up from germline, CDR1 is MDHEN and CDR2 is SYDVKM. The CDR3 DNA sequence: TGTGCCAGCAGTTTCGACAGGGGGCCTTATGGCTACACCTTC. It is translated as CASSFDRGPYGYTF.